The T cell receptor beta chain described here comes from a study of CD8 T cells in ankylosing spondylitis. Study-wide points: There was a TCR beta motif, made of fewer than 10 highly homologous variants, that appeared characteristic of ankylosing spondylitis blood. Clones linked with disease were CD8+ and fairly uncommon in the peripheral blood. Matched ankylosing spondylitis synovial fluid reportedly showed significant enrichment of disease-linked clones.

After removal of 6 bases from V and 8 bases from J, the junction contained 7 bases not matched to a gene. This CDR3 comprises 15 residues. Using quantitative 5'-RACE with molecular barcodes, the authors made TCR beta libraries. TCRdb fed the 5' RACE reads into MiXCR, producing one record per CDR3 protein. The repertoire includes over 600,000 distinct CDR3 sequences, roughly 19% of them detected once, and around 19% sits in the top ten. In this sample, this clonotype turned up a few times. Its specificity is not known. This TCR was recovered from a male donor with ankylosing spondylitis. The chain carries TRBV12-3 or TRBV12-4 and TRBJ2-1, with 13 bases that match TRBD2. Sequences were obtained from blood, either unsorted or a sorted T cell fraction (not recorded which). This CDR3 is CASRPGTSGVDEQFF. Written as DNA, the CDR3 is TGTGCCAGCAGGCCCGGGACTAGCGGGGTGGATGAGCAGTTCTTC.